These 8 T cell receptor beta chains were all obtained from the same sample, sequenced in a study of beta chain features in type 1 diabetes. Study observations and caveats: TCRB CDR3s from Type 1 diabetes patients were moderately but significantly shorter in all four CD4+ subsets.

No antigen has been identified for these receptors. Every isolated RNA sample was fully reverse transcribed, so sequencing captured expressed TCRB transcripts. TCRdb's table, derived via immunoSEQ multiplex PCR, lists solely in-frame clones and lacks some. The top ten hold approximately 2.3% of the sample, which has 130,000 or so clones, 16% seen once. The sample comprised central memory CD4+ T cells from blood. These receptors originate from a man aged 30 to 39 with type 1 diabetes.

The rearrangement uses TRBV13 and TRBJ2-1, with 11 positions matching TRBD2. This CDR3 spans 16 amino acids. Germline V CDR1 and CDR2: PRHDT, FYEKMQ (reference sequence). With V trimmed by 5 bases and J by 2 bases, 5 bases remained unmatched. CDR3 residues: CASSQGTSGTYNEQFF. For the CDR3, the DNA is TGTGCCAGCAGCCAAGGGACTAGCGGAACCTACAATGAGCAGTTCTTC.

This clone has only a few counts. This chain joins TRBV5-6 and TRBJ1-6, with TRBD1 matching over 7 bases. The germline V gene has CDR1 SGHDT and CDR2 YYEEEE. The ends lost 4 bases at V and 10 bases at J; junction bases unmatched: 8. There are 14 residues in the CDR3. The CDR3 spells CASSLNRGWSPLHF. In DNA, the CDR3 is TGTGCCAGCAGCCTGAACAGGGGTTGGTCACCCCTCCACTTT.

CDR3 bases: TGTGCCAGCAGTTACTCGGGACAGGGAGGCTTCTACACCTTC. Translation gives CASSYSGQGGFYTF. The chain couples TRBV6-5 to TRBJ1-2; 9 nucleotides line up with TRBD1. Per the germline V gene, CDR1 is MNHEY and CDR2 is SVGAGI. CDR3 length: 14 residues. V lost 0 bases, J lost 10 bases, and 6 bases stayed unmatched.

This clone appeared a few times. The V call is TRBV7-7, the J call TRBJ2-1, with D hard to call. There are 13 residues in the CDR3. V was trimmed by 2 bases and J by 6 bases, leaving 8 bases between them. CDR1 and CDR2 (germline): SSHAT, FNYEAQ (reference sequence). The CDR3 region is CASSLQWGNEQFF. The CDR3 nucleotides are TGTGCCAGCAGCTTACAATGGGGCAATGAGCAGTTCTTC.

The gene calls are TRBV9 and TRBJ2-3; unclear D gene. This CDR3 spans 15 amino acids. Germline lookup yields CDR1 SGDLS and CDR2 YYNGEE. The ends were cut back, 0 bases at V and 0 bases at J, with 8 bases in the middle. The CDR3 reads CASSVGAESTDTQYF. In nucleotides, the CDR3 is TGTGCCAGCAGCGTAGGGGCAGAAAGCACAGATACGCAGTATTTT.

This clone occurred once. One end of the junction does not line up with germline, which may come from a read error. The V and J genes are TRBV7-7 and TRBJ2-3; D not certain. Germline assignment: CDR1 SSHAT and CDR2 FNYEAQ (reference sequence). This CDR3 has 13 residues. The DNA for the CDR3 is TGTGCTAGCAGCGACGGAAGCACAGATACGCAGTATTTT. As protein: CASSDGSTDTQYF. Drawing the rest from reference TRBV7-7 and TRBJ2-3, the complete variable domain is GAGVSQSPRYKVTKRGQDVTLRCDPISSHATLYWYQQALGQGPEFLTYFNYEAQPDKSGLPSDRFSAERPEGSISTLTIQRTEQRDSAMYRCASSDGSTDTQYFGPGTRLTVL.

The genes are TRBV30 and TRBJ2-7, with 8 nucleotides matching TRBD1. CDR3 length: 14 amino acids. V shed 6 bases and J 1 base; nucleotides not matched to a gene: 8. Germline V gene data show CDR1 as GTSNPN and CDR2 as SVGIG (reference sequence). CDR3: CACGQGPISYEQYF. The DNA for the CDR3 is TGTGCCTGCGGACAGGGACCTATATCCTACGAGCAGTACTTC.

The rearrangement uses TRBV2 and TRBJ1-2, with D tentatively TRBD1 (5 bases). V lost 2 bases, J lost 5 bases, and 12 bases lay in between. Germline CDR1 reads SNHLY; CDR2 reads FYNNEI. This CDR3 comprises 14 residues. CDR3 residues: CASSEQGETYGYTF. For the CDR3, the DNA is TGTGCCAGCAGTGAACAGGGTGAGACGTATGGCTACACCTTC. The entire variable domain, with the rest obtained from reference TRBV2 and TRBJ1-2, is as follows: EPEVTQTPSHQVTQMGQEVILRCVPISNHLYFYWYRQILGQKVEFLVSFYNNEISEKSEIFDDQFSVERPDGSNFTLKIRSTKLEDSAMYFCASSEQGETYGYTFGSGTRLTVV.